A selection of T cell receptor beta chains follows, all from one sample in a study of CD8 T cells in ankylosing spondylitis. TCRdb re-called the 5' RACE reads through MiXCR, storing one row per CDR3 protein. This sample yields about 240,000 distinct CDR3 sequences, of which about 10% are seen a single time; 6% to 7.5% belongs to the top ten. Sequencing was carried out using blood, either unsorted or a sorted T cell fraction (not recorded which). The source of these receptors is a male donor with ankylosing spondylitis or in good health (not recorded which). Both conserved end residues are part of each CDR3. The order of the fields is clone size, D gene, J gene, V gene, CDR3 protein, CDR3 DNA. A D gene is named only where the DNA matches it firmly. Size is stated for part of the rows, as once, few or many counts, or as a class when the clone is expanded.

NA TRBD1 TRBJ2-7 TRBV2 CAILNRDRGIEQYF TGTGCCATCCTGAACCGGGACAGGGGAATTGAGCAGTACTTC
many NA TRBJ2-2 TRBV30 CAWSRGQDTGELFF TGTGCCTGGAGTCGGGGCCAAGACACCGGGGAGCTGTTTTTT
NA NA TRBJ2-1 TRBV14 CASSQVRKSSYNEQFF TGTGCCAGCAGCCAAGTAAGGAAAAGCTCCTACAATGAGCAGTTCTTC
many NA TRBJ1-1 TRBV6-5 CASSSPRATTEAFF TGTGCCAGCAGTTCCCCGAGGGCCACCACTGAAGCTTTCTTT
NA TRBD2 TRBJ2-3 TRBV5-6 CASSLGLAGVTDTQYF TGTGCCAGCAGCTTGGGACTAGCGGGAGTGACAGATACGCAGTATTTT
medium-sized NA TRBJ1-2 TRBV20-1 CSARDNAFDYGYTF TGCAGTGCCAGGGACAACGCTTTTGACTATGGCTACACCTTC
few NA TRBJ1-2 TRBV10-3 CAISRTAYGYTF TGTGCCATCAGTCGGACAGCCTATGGCTACACCTTC
many NA TRBJ1-3 TRBV12-3/TRBV12-4 CASSLEPAGAGNTIYF TGTGCCAGCAGTTTAGAACCGGCAGGGGCTGGAAACACCATATATTTT
many TRBD1 TRBJ2-1 TRBV27 CASSHPDRDNEQFF TGTGCCAGCAGTCACCCTGACAGGGACAATGAGCAGTTCTTC
few TRBD2 TRBJ2-3 TRBV10-3 CAISGSGTDTQYF TGTGCCATCAGTGGTAGCGGGACAGATACGCAGTATTTT
many NA TRBJ2-3 TRBV7-6 CASSLPGSYPDTQYF TGTGCCAGCAGCTTACCCGGTAGTTATCCAGATACGCAGTATTTT
many NA TRBJ1-5 TRBV6-1 CASSLGGGSNQPQHF TGTGCCAGCAGCCTCGGGGGGGGTAGCAATCAGCCCCAGCATTTT
NA TRBD1 TRBJ2-6 TRBV4-1 CASSSPGQGPGGANVLTF TGCGCCAGCAGCTCGCCGGGACAGGGACCGGGTGGGGCCAACGTCCTGACTTTC
NA NA TRBJ2-5 TRBV5-1 CASSLAAEETQYF TGCGCCAGCAGCTTGGCGGCGGAAGAGACCCAGTACTTC
many NA TRBJ1-2 TRBV6-4 CASSERGSGFGGYTF TGTGCCAGCAGTGAGCGGGGTTCGGGATTCGGTGGCTACACCTTC
many TRBD2 TRBJ2-2 TRBV5-1 CADRLAWNTGELFF TGCGCCGACCGACTAGCCTGGAACACCGGGGAGCTGTTTTTT
many NA TRBJ1-3 TRBV10-3 CAISRGNTIYF TGTGCCATCAGTCGGGGAAACACCATATATTTT
many NA TRBJ2-1 TRBV6-1 CASRPPGLESYNEQFF TGTGCCAGCAGACCACCAGGTCTCGAATCCTACAATGAGCAGTTCTTC
many TRBD1 TRBJ2-5 TRBV20-1 CSAGKLDRARETQYF TGCAGTGCTGGAAAACTGGACAGGGCACGGGAGACCCAGTACTTC
NA NA TRBJ2-6 TRBV4-1 CASSLSRGANVLTF TGCGCCAGCAGCCTTTCCCGTGGGGCCAACGTCCTGACTTTC
many NA TRBJ2-3 TRBV20-1 CSAQKPGTDTQYF TGCAGTGCCCAGAAACCAGGCACAGATACGCAGTATTTT
many NA TRBJ2-1 TRBV15 CATSRGNSYNEQFF TGTGCCACCAGCAGAGGCAACAGTTACAATGAGCAGTTCTTC
few TRBD1 TRBJ2-6 TRBV28 CASSSGQVISGANVLTF TGTGCCAGCAGTTCGGGACAGGTGATCTCTGGGGCCAACGTCCTGACTTTC
many NA TRBJ2-7 TRBV20-1 CSATDRNYYEQYF TGCAGTGCAACGGACAGAAACTACTACGAGCAGTACTTC
many TRBD1 TRBJ2-1 TRBV12-3/TRBV12-4 CASSYRGNEQFF TGTGCCAGCAGTTACAGGGGAAATGAGCAGTTCTTC
many NA TRBJ2-7 TRBV12-3/TRBV12-4 CASSFGGADYEQYF TGTGCCAGCAGTTTCGGAGGGGCTGACTACGAGCAGTACTTC
few NA TRBJ2-7 TRBV7-2 CASRPRTDYEQYF TGTGCCAGCAGACCTAGGACAGATTACGAGCAGTACTTC
NA NA TRBJ1-3 TRBV20-1 CSARVVSVESGNTIYF TGCAGTGCTAGAGTGGTCAGCGTTGAGTCTGGAAACACCATATATTTT
many NA TRBJ1-1 TRBV20-1 CSAASYRDQNTEAFF TGCAGTGCTGCCAGCTACAGGGACCAGAACACTGAAGCTTTCTTT
NA NA TRBJ2-3 TRBV10-3 CAISGTESSTDTQYF TGTGCCATCAGTGGGACGGAATCTAGCACAGATACGCAGTATTTT
many TRBD1 TRBJ2-2 TRBV29-1 CSASRTGGTGELFF TGCAGCGCATCACGGACAGGGGGGACCGGGGAGCTGTTTTTT
few NA TRBJ2-7 TRBV5-1 CASSPGDRYEQYF TGCGCCAGCAGCCCGGGAGATCGCTACGAGCAGTACTTC
many NA TRBJ2-1 TRBV5-1 CASSLERGWSYNEQFF TGCGCCAGCAGCTTAGAGAGGGGCTGGTCCTACAATGAGCAGTTCTTC
many NA TRBJ2-3 TRBV5-1 CASSFRVQPSTDTQYF TGCGCCAGCAGCTTTCGCGTGCAGCCATCCACAGATACGCAGTATTTT
NA NA TRBJ2-1 TRBV15 CATSREGVRYNEQFF TGTGCCACCAGCAGAGAGGGGGTACGCTACAATGAGCAGTTCTTC
few TRBD2 TRBJ2-7 TRBV3-1 CASSPGPGLTYEQYF TGTGCCAGCAGCCCGGGACCGGGACTAACCTACGAGCAGTACTTC
few NA TRBJ2-7 TRBV2 CASRIFWEQYF TGTGCCAGCAGAATCTTCTGGGAGCAGTACTTC
many NA TRBJ1-5 TRBV6-6 CASSNEGRQPQHF TGTGCCAGCAGTAACGAGGGTCGGCAGCCCCAGCATTTT
NA TRBD2 TRBJ2-1 TRBV12-3/TRBV12-4 CASSTAGNNEQFF TGTGCCAGCTCGACAGCGGGAAACAATGAGCAGTTCTTC
NA NA TRBJ2-2 TRBV2 CASSEVAGTGELFF TGTGCCAGCAGTGAAGTCGCAGGGACCGGGGAGCTGTTTTTT
once NA TRBJ1-1 TRBV2 CVSKFEQTTNTEAFF TGTGTCAGCAAATTCGAACAAACTACTAACACTGAAGCTTTCTTT